The clone carrying this TCR beta chain came up once. The target antigen is unknown. Both 60 Vbeta primers and 13 Jbeta primers went into the PCR. Repertoires were generated with immunoSEQ multiplex PCR, while TCRdb's copy carries only in-frame clones and drops some. The sample shows more than 150,000 clones, 75% to 90% of them seen only once. The sample is drawn from a study of cytomegalovirus exposure and HLA in healthy donors. Broader study findings: A highly shared variant cluster was judged a likely technical artifact. A previous analysis found most TCR beta V segments productive roughly 87% or roughly 30% of the time. Cytomegalovirus association was assigned to approximately 160 TCR beta chains.

This CDR3 spans 17 amino acids. With V trimmed by 4 bases and J by 0 bases, 8 bases remained unmatched. Germline V gene lookup returns CDR1 SGDLS and CDR2 YYNGEE. This TCR came from a woman in her 50s in good health and CMV-seropositive. The sample taken for sequencing was PBMCs. V usage is TRBV9 and J usage is TRBJ2-3, with TRBD1 matching 10 bases. The CDR3 DNA reads as TGTGCCAGCAGCCGCGGACAGGGGGGCCTTAGCACAGATACGCAGTATTTT. This sequence encodes CASSRGQGGLSTDTQYF.